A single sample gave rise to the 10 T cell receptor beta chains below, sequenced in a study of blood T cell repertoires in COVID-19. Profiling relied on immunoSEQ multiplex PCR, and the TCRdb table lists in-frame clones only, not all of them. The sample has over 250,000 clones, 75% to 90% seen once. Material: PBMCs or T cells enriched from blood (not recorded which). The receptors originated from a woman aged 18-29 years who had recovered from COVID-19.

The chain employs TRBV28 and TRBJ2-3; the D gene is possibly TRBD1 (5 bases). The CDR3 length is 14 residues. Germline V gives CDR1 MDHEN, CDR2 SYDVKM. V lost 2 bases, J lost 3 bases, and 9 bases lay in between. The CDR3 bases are TGTGCCAGCAGTTTAGGGGCGAGGACAGATACGCAGTATTTT. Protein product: CASSLGARTDTQYF.

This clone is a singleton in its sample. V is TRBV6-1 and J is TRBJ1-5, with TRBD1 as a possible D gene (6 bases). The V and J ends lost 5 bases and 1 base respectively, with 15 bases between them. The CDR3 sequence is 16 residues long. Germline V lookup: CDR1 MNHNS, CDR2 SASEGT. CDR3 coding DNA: TGTGCCAGCAGTCAAGGAGGGGGATGGAGCAATCAGCCCCAGCATTTT. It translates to CASSQGGGWSNQPQHF.

CDR3 nucleotide sequence: TGTGCCAGCAGCGCCGGACTAGCGGGGGCCCAAGGGAGGGGCAATGAGCAGTTCTTC. Its protein product is CASSAGLAGAQGRGNEQFF. The V and J genes are TRBV7-9 and TRBJ2-1; 13 positions agree with TRBD2. The germline V gene encodes CDR1 SEHNR and CDR2 FQNEAQ (reference sequence). Unmatched junction bases numbered 16, after V lost 5 bases and J lost 6 bases. The CDR3 runs 19 residues.

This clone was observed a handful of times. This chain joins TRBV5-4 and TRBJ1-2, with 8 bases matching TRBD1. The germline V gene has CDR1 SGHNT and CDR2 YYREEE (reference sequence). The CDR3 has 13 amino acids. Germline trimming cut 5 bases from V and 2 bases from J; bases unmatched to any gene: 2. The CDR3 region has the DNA TGTGCCAGCAGATCAGGGGGCAACTATGGCTACACCTTC. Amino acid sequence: CASRSGGNYGYTF.

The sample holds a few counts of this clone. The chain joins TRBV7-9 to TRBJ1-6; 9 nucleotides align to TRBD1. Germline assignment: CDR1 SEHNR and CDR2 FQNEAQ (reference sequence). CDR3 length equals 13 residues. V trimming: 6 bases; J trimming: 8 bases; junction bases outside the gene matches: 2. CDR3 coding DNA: TGTGCCAGCAGACGGGACAGGGATTCACCCCTCCACTTT. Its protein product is CASRRDRDSPLHF.

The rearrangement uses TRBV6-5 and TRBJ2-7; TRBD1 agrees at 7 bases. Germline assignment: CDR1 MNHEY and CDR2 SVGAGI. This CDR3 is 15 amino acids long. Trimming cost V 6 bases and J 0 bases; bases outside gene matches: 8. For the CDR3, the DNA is TGTGCCAGCAGCAGACAGGGCCCTCCCTCCTACGAGCAGTACTTC. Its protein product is CASSRQGPPSYEQYF.

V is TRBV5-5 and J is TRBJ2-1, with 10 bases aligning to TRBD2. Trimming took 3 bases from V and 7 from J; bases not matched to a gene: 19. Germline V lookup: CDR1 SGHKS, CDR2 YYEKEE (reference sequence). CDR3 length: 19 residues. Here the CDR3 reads CASSWIWTDSGGQRNEQFF. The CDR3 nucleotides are TGTGCCAGCAGCTGGATCTGGACGGATAGCGGGGGGCAGAGGAATGAGCAGTTCTTC.

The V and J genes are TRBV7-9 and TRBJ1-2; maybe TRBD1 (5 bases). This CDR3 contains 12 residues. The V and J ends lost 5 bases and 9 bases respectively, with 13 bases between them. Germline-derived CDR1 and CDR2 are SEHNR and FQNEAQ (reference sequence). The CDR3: CASSPQADRYTF. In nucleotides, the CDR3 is TGTGCCAGCAGCCCACAGGCTGATCGCTACACCTTC.

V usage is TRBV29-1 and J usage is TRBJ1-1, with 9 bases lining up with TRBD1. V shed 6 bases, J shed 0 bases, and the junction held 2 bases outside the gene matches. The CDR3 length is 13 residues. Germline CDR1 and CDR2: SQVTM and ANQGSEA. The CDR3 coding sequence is TGCAGCGTCGACAGGGGGGTGAACACTGAAGCTTTCTTT. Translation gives CSVDRGVNTEAFF.

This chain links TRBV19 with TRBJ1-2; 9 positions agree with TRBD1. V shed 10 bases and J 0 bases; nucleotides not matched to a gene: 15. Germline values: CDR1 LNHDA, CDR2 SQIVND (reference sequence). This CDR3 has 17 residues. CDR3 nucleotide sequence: TGTGCCACCACCCCCGGGGACAGGGTACCATCTAACTATGGCTACACCTTC. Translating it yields CATTPGDRVPSNYGYTF.